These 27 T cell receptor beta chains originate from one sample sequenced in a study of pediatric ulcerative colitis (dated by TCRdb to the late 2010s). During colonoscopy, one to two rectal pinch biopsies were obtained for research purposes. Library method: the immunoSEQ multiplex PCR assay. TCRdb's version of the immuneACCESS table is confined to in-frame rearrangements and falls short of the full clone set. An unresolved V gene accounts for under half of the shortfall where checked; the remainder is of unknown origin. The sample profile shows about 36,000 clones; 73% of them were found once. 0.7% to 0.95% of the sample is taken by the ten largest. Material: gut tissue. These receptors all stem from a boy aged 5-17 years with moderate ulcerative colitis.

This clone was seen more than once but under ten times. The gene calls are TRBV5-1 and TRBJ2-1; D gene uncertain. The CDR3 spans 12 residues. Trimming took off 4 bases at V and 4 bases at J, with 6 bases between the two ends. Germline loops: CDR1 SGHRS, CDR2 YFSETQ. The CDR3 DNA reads TGCGCCAGCAGCAGAATTTACAATGAGCAGTTCTTC. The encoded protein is CASSRIYNEQFF.

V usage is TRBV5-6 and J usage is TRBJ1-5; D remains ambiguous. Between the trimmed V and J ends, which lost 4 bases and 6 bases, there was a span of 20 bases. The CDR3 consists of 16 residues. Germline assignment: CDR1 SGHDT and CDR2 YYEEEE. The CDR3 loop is CASSAASGNLGQPQHF. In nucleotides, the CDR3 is TGTGCCAGCAGCGCAGCTTCCGGGAACTTAGGTCAGCCCCAGCATTTT.

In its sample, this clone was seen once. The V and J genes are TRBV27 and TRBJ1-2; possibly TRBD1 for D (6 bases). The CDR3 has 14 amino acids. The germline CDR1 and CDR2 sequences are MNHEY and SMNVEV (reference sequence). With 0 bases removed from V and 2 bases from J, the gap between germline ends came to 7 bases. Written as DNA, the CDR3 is TGTGCCAGCAGTTTATCCCAGGGGAACTATGGCTACACCTTC. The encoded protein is CASSLSQGNYGYTF.

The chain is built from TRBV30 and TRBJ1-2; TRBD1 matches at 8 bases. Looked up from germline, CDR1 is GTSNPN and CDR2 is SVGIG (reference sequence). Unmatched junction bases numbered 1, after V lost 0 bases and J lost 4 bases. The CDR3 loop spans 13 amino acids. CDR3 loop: CAWSVQGGYGYTF. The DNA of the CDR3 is TGTGCCTGGAGTGTACAGGGGGGCTATGGCTACACCTTC.

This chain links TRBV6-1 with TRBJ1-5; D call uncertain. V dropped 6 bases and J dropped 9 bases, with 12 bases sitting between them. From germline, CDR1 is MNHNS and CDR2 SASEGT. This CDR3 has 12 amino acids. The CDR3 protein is CASRDLLRPQHF. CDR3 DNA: TGTGCCAGCAGGGACCTCCTCCGGCCCCAGCATTTT.

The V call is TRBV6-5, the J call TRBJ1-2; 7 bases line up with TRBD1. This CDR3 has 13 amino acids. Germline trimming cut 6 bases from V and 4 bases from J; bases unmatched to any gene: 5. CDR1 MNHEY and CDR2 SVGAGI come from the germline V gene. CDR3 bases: TGTGCCAGCAGGACAGGGTCGGGCTATGGCTACACCTTC. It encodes CASRTGSGYGYTF.

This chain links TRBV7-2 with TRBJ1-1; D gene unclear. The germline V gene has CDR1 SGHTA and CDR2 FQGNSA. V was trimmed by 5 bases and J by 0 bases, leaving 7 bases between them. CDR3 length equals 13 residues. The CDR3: CASSLTVNTEAFF. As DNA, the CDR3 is TGTGCCAGCAGCCTTACTGTGAACACTGAAGCTTTCTTT.

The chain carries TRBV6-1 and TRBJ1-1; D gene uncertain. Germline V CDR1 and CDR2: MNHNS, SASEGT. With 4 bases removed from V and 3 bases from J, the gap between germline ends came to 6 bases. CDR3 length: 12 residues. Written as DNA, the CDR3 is TGTGCCAGCAGTGTGACCGACACTGAAGCTTTCTTT. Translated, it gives CASSVTDTEAFF.

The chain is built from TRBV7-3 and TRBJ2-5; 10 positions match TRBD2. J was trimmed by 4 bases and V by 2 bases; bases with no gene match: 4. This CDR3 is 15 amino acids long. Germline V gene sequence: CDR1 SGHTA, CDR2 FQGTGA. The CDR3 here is CASSLGLAGAETQYF. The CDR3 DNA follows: TGTGCCAGCAGCTTAGGCCTAGCGGGGGCAGAGACCCAGTACTTC.

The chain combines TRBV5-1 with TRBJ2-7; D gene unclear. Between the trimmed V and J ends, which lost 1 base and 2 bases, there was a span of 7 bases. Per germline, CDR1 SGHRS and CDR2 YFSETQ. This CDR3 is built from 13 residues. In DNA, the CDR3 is TGCGCCAGCAGCTTGAGTGCTACCTACGAGCAGTACTTC. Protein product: CASSLSATYEQYF. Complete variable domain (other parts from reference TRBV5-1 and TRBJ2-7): KAGVTQTPRYLIKTRGQQVTLSCSPISGHRSVSWYQQTPGQGLQFLFEYFSETQRNKGNFPGRFSGRQFSNSRSEMNVSTLELGDSALYLCASSLSATYEQYFGPGTRLTVT.

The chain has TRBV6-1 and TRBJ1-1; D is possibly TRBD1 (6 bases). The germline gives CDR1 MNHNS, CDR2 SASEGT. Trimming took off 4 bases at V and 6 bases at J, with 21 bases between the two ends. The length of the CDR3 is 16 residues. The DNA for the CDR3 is TGTGCCAGCAGTGCAAGGGGGGGGTATCGGACCTCTGAAGCTTTCTTT. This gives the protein CASSARGGYRTSEAFF.

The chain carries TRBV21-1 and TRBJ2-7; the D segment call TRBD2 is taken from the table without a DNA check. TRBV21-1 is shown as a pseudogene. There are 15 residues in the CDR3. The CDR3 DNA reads TGTGCCAGCAGCAAAGGTGGGGGGAGTGGGTACGAGCAGTACTTC. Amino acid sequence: CASSKGGGSGYEQYF.

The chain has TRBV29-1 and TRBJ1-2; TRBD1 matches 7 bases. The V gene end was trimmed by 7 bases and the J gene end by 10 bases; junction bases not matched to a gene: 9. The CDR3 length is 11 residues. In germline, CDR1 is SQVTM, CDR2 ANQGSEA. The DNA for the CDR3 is TGCAGCGGCGGGACAGCTTCTACCTACACCTTC. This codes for CSGGTASTYTF.

CDR3 protein: CSAGDGTKNSPLHF. The CDR3 DNA follows: TGCAGCGCCGGTGACGGGACCAAAAATTCACCCCTCCACTTT. This chain joins TRBV29-1 and TRBJ1-6, with D possibly TRBD1 on 5 matching bases. This CDR3 contains 14 residues. Trimming took 7 bases from V and 7 from J, leaving 17 bases between them. Germline-derived CDR1 and CDR2 are SQVTM and ANQGSEA.

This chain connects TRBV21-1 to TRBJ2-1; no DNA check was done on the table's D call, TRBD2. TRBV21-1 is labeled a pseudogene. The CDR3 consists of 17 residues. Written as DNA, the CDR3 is TGTGCCAGCAGCCTTGTAGAGGGACTAGCGGGACACGATGAGCAGTTCTTC. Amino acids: CASSLVEGLAGHDEQFF.

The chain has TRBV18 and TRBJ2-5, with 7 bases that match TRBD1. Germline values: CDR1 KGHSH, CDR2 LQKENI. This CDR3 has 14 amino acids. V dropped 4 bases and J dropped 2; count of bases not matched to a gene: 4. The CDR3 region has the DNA TGTGCCAGCTCACTTGGGACAGCTCAAGAGACCCAGTACTTC. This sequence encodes CASSLGTAQETQYF.

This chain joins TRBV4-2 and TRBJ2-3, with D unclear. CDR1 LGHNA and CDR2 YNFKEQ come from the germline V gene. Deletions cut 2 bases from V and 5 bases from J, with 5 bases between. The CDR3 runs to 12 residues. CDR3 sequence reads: CASSQILDTQYF. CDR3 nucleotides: TGTGCCAGCAGCCAAATCTTAGATACGCAGTATTTT.

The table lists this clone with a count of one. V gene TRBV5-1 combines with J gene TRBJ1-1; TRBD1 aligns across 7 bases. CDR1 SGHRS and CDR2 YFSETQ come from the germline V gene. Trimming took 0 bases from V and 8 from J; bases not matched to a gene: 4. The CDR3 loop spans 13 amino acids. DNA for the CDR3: TGCGCCAGCAGCTTGGCAGGGGGTAGAGAAGCTTTCTTT. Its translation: CASSLAGGREAFF.

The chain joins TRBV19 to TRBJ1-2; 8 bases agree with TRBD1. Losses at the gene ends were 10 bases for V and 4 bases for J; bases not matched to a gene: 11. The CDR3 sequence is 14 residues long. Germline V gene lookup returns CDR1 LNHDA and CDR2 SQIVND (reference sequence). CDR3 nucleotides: TGTGCCACATCCGGGGGACAGGACTTCTATGGCTACACCTTC. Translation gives CATSGGQDFYGYTF.

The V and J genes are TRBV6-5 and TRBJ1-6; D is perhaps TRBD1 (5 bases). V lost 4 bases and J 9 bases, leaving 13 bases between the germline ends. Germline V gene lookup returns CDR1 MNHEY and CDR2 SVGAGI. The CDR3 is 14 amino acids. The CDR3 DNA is TGTGCCAGCAGTTTTCAGGGTGCCAGTTCACCCCTCCACTTT. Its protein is CASSFQGASSPLHF.

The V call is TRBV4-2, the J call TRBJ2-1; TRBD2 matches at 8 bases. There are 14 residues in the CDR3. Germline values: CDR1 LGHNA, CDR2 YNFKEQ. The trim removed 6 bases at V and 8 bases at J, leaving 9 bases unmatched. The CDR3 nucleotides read TGTGCCAGCAGAGGGGCGGGGGGCCTGGATGAGCAGTTCTTC. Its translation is CASRGAGGLDEQFF.

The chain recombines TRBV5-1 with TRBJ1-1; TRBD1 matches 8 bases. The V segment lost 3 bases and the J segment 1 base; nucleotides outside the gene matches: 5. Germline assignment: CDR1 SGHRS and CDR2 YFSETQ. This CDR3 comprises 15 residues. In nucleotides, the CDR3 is TGCGCCAGCAGCTCGGACAGGGCCGCGAACACTGAAGCTTTCTTT. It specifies CASSSDRAANTEAFF.

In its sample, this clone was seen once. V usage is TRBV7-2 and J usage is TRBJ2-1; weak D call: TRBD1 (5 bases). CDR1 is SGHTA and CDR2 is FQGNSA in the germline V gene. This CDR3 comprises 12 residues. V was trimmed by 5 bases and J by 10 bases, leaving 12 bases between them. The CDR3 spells CASSLTRQEQFF. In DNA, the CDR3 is TGTGCCAGCAGCCTAACCCGACAGGAGCAGTTCTTC.

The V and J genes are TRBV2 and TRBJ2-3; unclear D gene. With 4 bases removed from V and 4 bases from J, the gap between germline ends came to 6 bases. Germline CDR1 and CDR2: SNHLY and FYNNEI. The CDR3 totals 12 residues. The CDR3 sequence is CASSVIADTQYF. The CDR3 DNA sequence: TGTGCCAGCAGTGTGATCGCAGATACGCAGTATTTT. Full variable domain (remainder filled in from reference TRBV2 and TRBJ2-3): EPEVTQTPSHQVTQMGQEVILRCVPISNHLYFYWYRQILGQKVEFLVSFYNNEISEKSEIFDDQFSVERPDGSNFTLKIRSTKLEDSAMYFCASSVIADTQYFGPGTRLTVL.

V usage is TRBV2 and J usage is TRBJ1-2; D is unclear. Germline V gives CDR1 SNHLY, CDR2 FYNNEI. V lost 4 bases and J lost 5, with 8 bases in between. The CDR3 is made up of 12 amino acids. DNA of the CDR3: TGTGCCAGCAGTGTCGGCAGTTATGGCTACACCTTC. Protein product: CASSVGSYGYTF.

This CDR3 is CASSPWDRALNYGYTF. CDR3 bases: TGTGCCAGCAGCCCTTGGGACAGGGCCCTTAACTATGGCTACACCTTC. The J gene is TRBJ1-2, the V gene TRBV7-2, with TRBD1 matching 9 bases. Per germline, CDR1 SGHTA and CDR2 FQGNSA. V dropped 5 bases and J dropped 1; count of bases not matched to a gene: 8. CDR3 length: 16 amino acids.

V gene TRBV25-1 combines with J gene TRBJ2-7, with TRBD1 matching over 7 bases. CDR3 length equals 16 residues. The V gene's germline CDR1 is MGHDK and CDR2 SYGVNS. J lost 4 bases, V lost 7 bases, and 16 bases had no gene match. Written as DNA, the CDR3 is TGTGCCAGCATGGCCTTTACCGGGACAGAAAAGTACGAGCAGTACTTC. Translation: CASMAFTGTEKYEQYF.